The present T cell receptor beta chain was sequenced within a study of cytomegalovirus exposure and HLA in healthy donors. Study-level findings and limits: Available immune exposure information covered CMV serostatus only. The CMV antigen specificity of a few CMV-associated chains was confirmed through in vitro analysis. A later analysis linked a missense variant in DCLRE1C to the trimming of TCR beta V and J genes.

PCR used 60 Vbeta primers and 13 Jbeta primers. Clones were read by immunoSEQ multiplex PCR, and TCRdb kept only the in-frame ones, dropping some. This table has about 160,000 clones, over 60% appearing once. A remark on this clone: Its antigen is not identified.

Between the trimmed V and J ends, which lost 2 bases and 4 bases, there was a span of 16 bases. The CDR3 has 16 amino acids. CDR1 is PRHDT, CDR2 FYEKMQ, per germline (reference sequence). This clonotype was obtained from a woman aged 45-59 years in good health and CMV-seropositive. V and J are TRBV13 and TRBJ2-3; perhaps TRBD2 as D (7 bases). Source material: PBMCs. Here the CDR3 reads CASSLRGAGAADTQYF. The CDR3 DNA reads TGTGCCAGCAGCTTACGGGGGGCGGGGGCGGCAGATACGCAGTATTTT.